This T cell receptor (beta chain) originates from a study of OX40 agonist ivuxolimab in advanced cancers. The study, taken as a whole, reports: CD8+ T cells showed, on average, more clonal expansion than CD4+ cells.

Profiled with immunoSEQ multiplex PCR; TCRdb holds only in-frame clones, not every one. The sample has about 70,000 clones; about 81% are singletons. For this clone: Its target is not known.

This material consisted of CD4+ or CD8+ T cells sorted from blood, taken in a trial of the OX40 agonist ivuxolimab. The clonotype originates from an adult with an advanced solid tumor such as melanoma, head and neck, liver or kidney cancer.

The CDR3 sequence: CASSIFTGVETQYF. CDR3 nucleotide sequence: TGTGCCAGTAGTATTTTTACAGGGGTGGAGACCCAGTACTTC. The chain combines TRBV19 with TRBJ2-5; the match to TRBD1 covers 7 bases. Per germline, CDR1 LNHDA and CDR2 SQIVND (reference sequence). This CDR3 is built from 14 residues. The V segment lost 3 bases and the J segment 5 bases; nucleotides outside the gene matches: 6.